The following is a T cell receptor (beta chain) sequence with its context. The data originate from a study of blood T cell repertoires in COVID-19. Across the study: Acute and convalescent COVID-19 specimens originated in the United States, Italy and Spain. The analysed material was cDNA or gDNA that came from T cells, B-cell-depleted T cells, or PBMCs.

V gave up 0 bases and J gave up 0 bases, with 7 bases separating them. The CDR3 sequence is 15 residues long. CDR1 is SGHTA and CDR2 is FQGNSA in the germline V gene. Per the original data handling: Nucleated cell counts were estimated from reference gene primer amplification. Assay used: immunoSEQ multiplex PCR; TCRdb lists only in-frame clones, some missing. The DNA gave D and trimming, while V, J and clone size come from that table. The profile shows roughly 40,000 clones, about 70% of them singletons. Specimen: peripheral blood. The TCR sequence derives from a man older than 75 with acute or convalescent COVID-19. This chain links TRBV7-2 with TRBJ2-3; D gene ambiguous. As DNA, the CDR3 is TGTGCCAGCAGCTTAGCGGCGGTTAGCACAGATACGCAGTATTTT. It is translated as CASSLAAVSTDTQYF.